The present entry profiles one TCR beta chain with its context. The antigen is unknown. The study amplified TCR beta CDR3 regions using RNA transcripts. RT-PCR in the first round used HTBI primers; a second-round multiplex PCR followed. MiXCR, applied by TCRdb to the multiplex PCR reads, yields one record per CDR3 protein. The profile covers about 240,000 distinct CDR3 sequences, with approximately 42% appearing a single time and roughly 50% taken by the ten largest. This sample is drawn from a study of Graves' ophthalmopathy and Graves' hyperthyroidism. Whole-study results and caveats: Blood was where most expanded thyroid clonotypes above 0.001 frequency also turned up.

The sequence came from an adult man with Graves' ophthalmopathy. Sequencing used peripheral blood.

The CDR3 DNA follows: TGTGCCAGCAGCTGGGGGACTGGTCAGGGTGAGCAGTTCTTC. Its protein product is CASSWGTGQGEQFF. The V gene is TRBV7-8, the J gene TRBJ2-7, with a tentative D call TRBD2 (6 bases). Matching the DNA end better, TRBJ2-1 makes the J call doubtful. CDR1 SGHVS and CDR2 FQNEAQ come from the germline V gene. The CDR3 is 14 residues long.